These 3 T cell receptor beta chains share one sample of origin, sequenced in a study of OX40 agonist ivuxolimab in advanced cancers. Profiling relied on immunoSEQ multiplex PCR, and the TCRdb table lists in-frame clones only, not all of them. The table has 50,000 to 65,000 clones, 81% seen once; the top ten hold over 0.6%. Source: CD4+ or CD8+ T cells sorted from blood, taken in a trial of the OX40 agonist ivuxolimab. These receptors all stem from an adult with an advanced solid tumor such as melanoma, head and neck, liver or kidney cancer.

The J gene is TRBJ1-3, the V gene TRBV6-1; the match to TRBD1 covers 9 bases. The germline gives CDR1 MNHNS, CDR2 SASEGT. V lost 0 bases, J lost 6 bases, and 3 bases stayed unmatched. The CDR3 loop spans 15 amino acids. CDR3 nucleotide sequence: TGTGCCAGCAGTGAAGCGACAGGGGGGAAAAACACCATATATTTT. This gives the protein CASSEATGGKNTIYF.

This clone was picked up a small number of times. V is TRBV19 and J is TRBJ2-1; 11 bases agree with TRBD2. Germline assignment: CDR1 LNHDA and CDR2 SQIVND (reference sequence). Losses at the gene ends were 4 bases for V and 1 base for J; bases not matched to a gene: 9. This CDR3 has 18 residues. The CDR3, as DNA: TGTGCCAGTAGTAGGGGACTAGCGGTAACTAGGTCCTACAATGAGCAGTTCTTC. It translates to CASSRGLAVTRSYNEQFF.

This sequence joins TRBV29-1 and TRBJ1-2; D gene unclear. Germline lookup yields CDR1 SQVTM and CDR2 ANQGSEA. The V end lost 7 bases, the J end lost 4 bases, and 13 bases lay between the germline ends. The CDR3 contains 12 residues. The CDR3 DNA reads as TGCAGCGCCCGTGCGGGTTTCTATGGCTACACCTTC. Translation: CSARAGFYGYTF.